This T cell receptor (beta chain) was retrieved from a study of beta chain features in type 1 diabetes. Findings and limits, study-wide: Moderately but significantly shorter TCRB CDR3s were found in Type 1 diabetes patients in all four CD4+ subsets.

CDR1 ENHRY and CDR2 SYGVKD come from the germline V gene. V shed 11 bases and J shed 2 bases, with 13 bases lying between them. The CDR3 runs 12 residues. This clone appeared many times. Its antigen is undetermined. Every isolated RNA sample was fully reverse transcribed, so sequencing captured expressed TCRB transcripts. Sequencing used immunoSEQ multiplex PCR; TCRdb keeps in-frame clones, though not all of them. The profile shows under 200,000 clones, about 7.3% of them singletons. CD4+ naive, central memory, regulatory and stem cell-like memory subsets were isolated by sorting on CD45RO/CCR7/CD25/CD127/CD95/CD27.

This clonotype was obtained from a young man in good health. Sequenced sample: central memory CD4+ T cells from blood. This chain joins TRBV10-3 and TRBJ2-7; possible D gene TRBD1, 6 bases. In nucleotides, the CDR3 is TGTGCCGTCCGAGCAGGGGCCTACGAGCAGTACTTC. It yields the protein CAVRAGAYEQYF.